This T cell receptor (beta chain) was identified in a study of early T cells in non-severe SARS-CoV-2 infection. On the study more broadly: Investigators sequenced bulk RNA drawn from unsorted whole blood, and chains remained unpaired.

The library protocol tagged individual cDNA molecules with unique molecular identifiers. A single record per CDR3 protein comes from TCRdb applying MiXCR to the 5' RACE reads. The repertoire holds 25,000 to 35,000 distinct CDR3 sequences, with 6% to 7% as singletons. This CDR3 has 14 amino acids. Germline V lookup: CDR1 SGHAT, CDR2 FQNNGV. Trimming stripped 1 base from V and 3 bases from J, with 10 bases between. The rearrangement joins TRBV11-2 to TRBJ2-7; the D is unclear. Material: whole blood. This receptor was obtained from an adult who was a healthcare worker with PCR-confirmed SARS-CoV-2 infection or an uninfected control (not recorded which). The chain's CDR3 is CASSLGPVVYEQYF. The CDR3, as DNA: TGTGCCAGCAGCTTAGGGCCAGTGGTCTACGAGCAGTACTTC.